One and the same sample provided the 6 T cell receptor beta chains below, sequenced in a study of CD8 T cells in ankylosing spondylitis. In TCRdb, the 5' RACE reads were re-called with MiXCR into one record per CDR3 protein. The sample yields roughly 150,000 distinct CDR3 sequences, approximately 32% seen once. Sequences were obtained from synovial fluid, either unsorted or a sorted T cell fraction (not recorded which). Receptors originate from a male donor with ankylosing spondylitis.

The rearrangement uses TRBV28 and TRBJ1-6, with 8 positions matching TRBD1. V gave up 5 bases and J gave up 3 bases; unmatched junction bases: 12. Looked up from germline, CDR1 is MDHEN and CDR2 is SYDVKM. The CDR3 length is 18 residues. CDR3 region: CASSLSRRGQGYNSPLHF. CDR3 bases: TGTGCCAGCAGTCTAAGTCGGCGTGGACAGGGCTATAATTCACCCCTCCACTTT.

The gene calls are TRBV12-3 or TRBV12-4 and TRBJ2-7; D is perhaps TRBD1 (6 bases). The V gene lost 7 bases and the J gene lost 2 bases, with 18 bases spanning the gap. The CDR3 has 15 amino acids. CDR3 amino acids: CASTTTGEATYEQYF. The CDR3 DNA follows: TGTGCCAGCACCACGACAGGAGAGGCGACCTACGAGCAGTACTTC.

This clonotype appeared once. The chain recombines TRBV5-1 with TRBJ2-5; perhaps TRBD1 as D (5 bases). Germline values: CDR1 SGHRS, CDR2 YFSETQ. V dropped 7 bases and J dropped 4 bases, with 14 bases sitting between them. This CDR3 contains 13 residues. CDR3 residues: CASFSQGLETQYF. The DNA for the CDR3 is TGCGCCAGCTTTTCTCAGGGTTTAGAGACCCAGTACTTC.

The rearrangement links TRBV7-2 to TRBJ2-7, with D hard to call. Germline V gene data show CDR1 as SGHTA and CDR2 as FQGNSA. Trimming shortened V by 1 base and J by 3 bases, and 10 bases separated the two germline ends. The CDR3 loop spans 14 amino acids. DNA of the CDR3: TGTGCCAGCAGCTTAGGGTTAGAGAACTACGAGCAGTACTTC. It yields the protein CASSLGLENYEQYF.

The J gene is TRBJ1-2, the V gene TRBV27; D ambiguous. CDR1 and CDR2 (germline): MNHEY, SMNVEV (reference sequence). V was shortened by 4 bases and J by 4 bases, with 13 bases between the two germline ends. The CDR3 is 14 amino acids. The CDR3 nucleotides are TGTGCCAGCAGTTCGGGTCTAAGCGGCTATGGCTACACCTTC. Amino acid sequence: CASSSGLSGYGYTF.

V and J are TRBV29-1 and TRBJ2-1; the match to TRBD2 covers 12 bases. The CDR3 is 18 residues long. Trimming took 5 bases from V and 4 from J; bases not matched to a gene: 15. Germline CDR1 reads SQVTM; CDR2 reads ANQGSEA. The CDR3 DNA reads TGCAGCGTTTGGGGGGGGCCGACTAGCGGGAGCGCATACAATGAGCAGTTCTTC. Protein: CSVWGGPTSGSAYNEQFF.